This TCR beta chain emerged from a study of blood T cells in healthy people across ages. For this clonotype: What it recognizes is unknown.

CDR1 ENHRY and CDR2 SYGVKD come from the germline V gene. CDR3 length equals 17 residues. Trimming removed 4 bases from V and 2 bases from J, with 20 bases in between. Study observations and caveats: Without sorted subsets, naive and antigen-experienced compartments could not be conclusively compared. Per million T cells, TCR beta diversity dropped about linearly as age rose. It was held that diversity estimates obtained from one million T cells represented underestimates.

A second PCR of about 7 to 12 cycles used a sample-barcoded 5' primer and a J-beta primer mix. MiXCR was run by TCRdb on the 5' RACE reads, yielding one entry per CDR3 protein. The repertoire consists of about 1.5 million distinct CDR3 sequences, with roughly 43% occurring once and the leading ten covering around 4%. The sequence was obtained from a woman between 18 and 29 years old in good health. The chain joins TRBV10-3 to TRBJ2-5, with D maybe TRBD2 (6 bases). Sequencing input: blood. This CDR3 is CAISVRGGALGQETQYF. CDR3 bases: TGTGCCATCAGTGTAAGAGGAGGGGCTTTGGGACAAGAGACCCAGTACTTC.